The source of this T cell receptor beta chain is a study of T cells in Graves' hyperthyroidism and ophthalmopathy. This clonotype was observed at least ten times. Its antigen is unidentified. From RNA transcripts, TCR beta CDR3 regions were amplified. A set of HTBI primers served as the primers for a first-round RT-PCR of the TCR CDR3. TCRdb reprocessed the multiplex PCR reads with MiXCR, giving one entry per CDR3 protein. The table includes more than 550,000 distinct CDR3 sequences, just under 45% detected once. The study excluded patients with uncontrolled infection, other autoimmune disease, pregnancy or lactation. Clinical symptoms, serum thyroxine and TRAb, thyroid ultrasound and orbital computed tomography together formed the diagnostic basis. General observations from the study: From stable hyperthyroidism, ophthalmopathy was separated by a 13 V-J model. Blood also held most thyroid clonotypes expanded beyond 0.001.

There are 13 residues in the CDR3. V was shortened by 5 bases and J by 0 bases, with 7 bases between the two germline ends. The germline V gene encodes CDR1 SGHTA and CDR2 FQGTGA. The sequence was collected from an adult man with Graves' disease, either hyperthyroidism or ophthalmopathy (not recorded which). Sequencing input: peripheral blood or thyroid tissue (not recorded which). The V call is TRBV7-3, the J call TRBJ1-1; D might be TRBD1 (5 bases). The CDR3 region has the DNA TGTGCCAGCAGCGAGACAGTGAACACTGAAGCTTTCTTT. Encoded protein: CASSETVNTEAFF. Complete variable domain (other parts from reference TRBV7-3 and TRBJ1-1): GAGVSQTPSNKVTEKGKYVELRCDPISGHTALYWYRQSLGQGPEFLIYFQGTGAADDSGLPNDRFFAVRPEGSVSTLKIQRTERGDSAVYLCASSETVNTEAFFGQGTRLTVV.